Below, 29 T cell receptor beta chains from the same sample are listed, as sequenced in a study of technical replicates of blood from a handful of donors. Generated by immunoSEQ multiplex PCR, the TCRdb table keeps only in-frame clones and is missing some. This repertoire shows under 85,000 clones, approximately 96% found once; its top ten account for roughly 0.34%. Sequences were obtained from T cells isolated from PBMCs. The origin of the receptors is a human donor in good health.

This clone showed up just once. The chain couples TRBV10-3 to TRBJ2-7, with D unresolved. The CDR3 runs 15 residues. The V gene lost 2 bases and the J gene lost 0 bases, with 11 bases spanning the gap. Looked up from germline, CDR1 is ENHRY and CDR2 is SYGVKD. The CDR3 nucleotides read TGTGCCATCAGTGAGGTTACCGGTAGCTCCTACGAGCAGTACTTC. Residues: CAISEVTGSSYEQYF.

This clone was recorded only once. The CDR3 protein is CASSYAAGGFEQFF. The CDR3 bases are TGTGCCAGCAGTTACGCCGCGGGAGGGTTTGAGCAGTTCTTC. This chain joins TRBV6-4 and TRBJ2-1; 9 bases agree with TRBD2. CDR1 MRHNA and CDR2 SNTAGT come from the germline V gene. This CDR3 is 14 amino acids long. Trimming cost V 5 bases and J 9 bases; bases outside gene matches: 8.

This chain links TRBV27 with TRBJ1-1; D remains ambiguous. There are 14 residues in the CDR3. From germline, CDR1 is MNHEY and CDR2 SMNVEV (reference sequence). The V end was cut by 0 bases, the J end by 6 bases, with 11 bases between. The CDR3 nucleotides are TGTGCCAGCAGTTTATCGGGCACACCCTCTGAAGCTTTCTTT. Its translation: CASSLSGTPSEAFF.

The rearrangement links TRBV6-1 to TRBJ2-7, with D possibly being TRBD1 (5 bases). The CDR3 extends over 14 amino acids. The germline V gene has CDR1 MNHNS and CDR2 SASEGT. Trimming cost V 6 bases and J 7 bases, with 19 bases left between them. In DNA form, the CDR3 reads TGTGCCAGCAGACAATATTTGACTCCAGGGGAGCAGTACTTC. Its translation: CASRQYLTPGEQYF.

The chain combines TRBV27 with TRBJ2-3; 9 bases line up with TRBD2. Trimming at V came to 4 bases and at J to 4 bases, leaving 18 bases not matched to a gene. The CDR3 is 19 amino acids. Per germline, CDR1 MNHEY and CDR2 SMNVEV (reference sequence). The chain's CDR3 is CASSYLLGTSPEEADTQYF. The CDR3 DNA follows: TGTGCCAGCAGTTACCTCCTCGGGACTAGCCCAGAAGAAGCAGATACGCAGTATTTT.

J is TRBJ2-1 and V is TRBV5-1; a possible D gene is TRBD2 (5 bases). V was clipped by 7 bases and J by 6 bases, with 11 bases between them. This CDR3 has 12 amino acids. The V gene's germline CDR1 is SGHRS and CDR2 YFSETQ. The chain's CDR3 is CASAGDSNEQFF. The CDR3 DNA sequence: TGCGCCAGCGCGGGCGACTCCAATGAGCAGTTCTTC.

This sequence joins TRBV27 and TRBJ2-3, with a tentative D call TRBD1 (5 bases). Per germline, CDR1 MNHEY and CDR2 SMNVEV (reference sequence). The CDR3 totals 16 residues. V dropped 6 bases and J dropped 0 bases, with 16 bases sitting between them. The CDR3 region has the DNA TGTGCCAGCAGGGACGACAGAGAGATTAGCACAGATACGCAGTATTTT. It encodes CASRDDREISTDTQYF.

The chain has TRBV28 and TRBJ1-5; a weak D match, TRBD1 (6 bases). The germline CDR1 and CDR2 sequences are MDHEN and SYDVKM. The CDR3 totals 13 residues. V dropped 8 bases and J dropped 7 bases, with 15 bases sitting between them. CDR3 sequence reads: CASGVQGPQPQHF. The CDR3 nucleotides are TGTGCCAGCGGCGTACAGGGCCCACAGCCCCAGCATTTT. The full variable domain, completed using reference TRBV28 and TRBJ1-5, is DVKVTQSSRYLVKRTGEKVFLECVQDMDHENMFWYRQDPGLGLRLIYFSYDVKMKEKGDIPEGYSVSREKKERFSLILESASTNQTSMYLCASGVQGPQPQHFGDGTRLSIL.

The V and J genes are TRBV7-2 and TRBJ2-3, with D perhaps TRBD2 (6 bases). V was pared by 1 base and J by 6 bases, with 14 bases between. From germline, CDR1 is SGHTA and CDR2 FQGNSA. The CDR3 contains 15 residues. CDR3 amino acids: CASSLGILGGDTQYF. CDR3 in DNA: TGTGCCAGCAGCTTAGGTATATTAGGAGGGGATACGCAGTATTTT.

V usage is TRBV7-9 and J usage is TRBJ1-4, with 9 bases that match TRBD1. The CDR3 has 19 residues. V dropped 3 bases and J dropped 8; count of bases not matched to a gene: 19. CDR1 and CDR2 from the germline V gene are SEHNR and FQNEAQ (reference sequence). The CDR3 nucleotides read TGTGCCAGCAGCTTGACCCGGGACAGGGCGTTATTAGGCGACGAAAAACTGTTTTTT. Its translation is CASSLTRDRALLGDEKLFF.

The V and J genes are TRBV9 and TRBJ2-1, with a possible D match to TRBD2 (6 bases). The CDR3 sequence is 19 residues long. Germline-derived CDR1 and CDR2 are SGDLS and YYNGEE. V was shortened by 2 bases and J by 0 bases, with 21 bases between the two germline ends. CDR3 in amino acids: CASSVPAGTSLSSYNEQFF. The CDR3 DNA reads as TGTGCCAGCAGCGTTCCAGCCGGGACTTCACTTAGCTCCTACAATGAGCAGTTCTTC.

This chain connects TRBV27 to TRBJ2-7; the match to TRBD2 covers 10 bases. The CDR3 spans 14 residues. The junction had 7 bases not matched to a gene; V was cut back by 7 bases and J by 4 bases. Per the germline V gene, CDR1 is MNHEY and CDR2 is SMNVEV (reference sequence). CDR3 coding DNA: TGTGCCAGCACCCTCAGCGGGAGGGGGTACGAGCAGTACTTC. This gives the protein CASTLSGRGYEQYF.

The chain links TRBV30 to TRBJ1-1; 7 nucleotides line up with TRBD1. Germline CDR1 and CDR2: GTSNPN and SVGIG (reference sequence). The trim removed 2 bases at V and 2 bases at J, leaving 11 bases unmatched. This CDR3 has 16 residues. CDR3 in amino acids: CAWSSSKTGVNTEAFF. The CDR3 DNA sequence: TGTGCCTGGAGTTCATCGAAAACAGGGGTCAACACTGAAGCTTTCTTT.

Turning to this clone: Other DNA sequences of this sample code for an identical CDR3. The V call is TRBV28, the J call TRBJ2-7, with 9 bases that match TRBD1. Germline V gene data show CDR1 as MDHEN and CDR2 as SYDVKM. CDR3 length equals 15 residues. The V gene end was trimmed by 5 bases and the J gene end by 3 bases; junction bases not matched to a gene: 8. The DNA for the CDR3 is TGTGCCAGCAGTCTCCCGGGACAGGGACTCTACGAGCAGTACTTC. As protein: CASSLPGQGLYEQYF.

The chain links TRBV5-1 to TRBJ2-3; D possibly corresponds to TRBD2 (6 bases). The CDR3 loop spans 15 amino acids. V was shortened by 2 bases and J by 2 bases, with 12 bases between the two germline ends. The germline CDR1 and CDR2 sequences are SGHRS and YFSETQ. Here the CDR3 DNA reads TGCGCCAGCAGCTTAGTAGCGGATAACACAGATACGCAGTATTTT. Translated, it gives CASSLVADNTDTQYF.

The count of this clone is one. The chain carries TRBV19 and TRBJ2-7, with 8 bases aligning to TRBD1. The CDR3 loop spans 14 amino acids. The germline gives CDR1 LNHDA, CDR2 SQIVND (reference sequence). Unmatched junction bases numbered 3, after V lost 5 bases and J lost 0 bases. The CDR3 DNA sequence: TGTGCCAGTAGTCGGACAGGGACCTCCTACGAGCAGTACTTC. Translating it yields CASSRTGTSYEQYF.

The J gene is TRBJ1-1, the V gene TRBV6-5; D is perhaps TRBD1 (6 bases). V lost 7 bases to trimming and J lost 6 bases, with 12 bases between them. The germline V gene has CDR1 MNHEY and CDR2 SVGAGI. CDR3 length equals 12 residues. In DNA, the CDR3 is TGTGCCAGCAACCCCGCAGGGGCTGAAGCTTTCTTT. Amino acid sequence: CASNPAGAEAFF.

In DNA, the CDR3 is TGCGCCAGCAGCCCGACTAGCGGGAAATACGAGCAGTACTTC. This translates into CASSPTSGKYEQYF. This chain links TRBV4-1 with TRBJ2-7; 11 bases agree with TRBD2. Per germline, CDR1 MGHRA and CDR2 YSYEKL. CDR3 length: 14 amino acids. The V gene end was trimmed by 4 bases and the J gene end by 4 bases; junction bases not matched to a gene: 3.

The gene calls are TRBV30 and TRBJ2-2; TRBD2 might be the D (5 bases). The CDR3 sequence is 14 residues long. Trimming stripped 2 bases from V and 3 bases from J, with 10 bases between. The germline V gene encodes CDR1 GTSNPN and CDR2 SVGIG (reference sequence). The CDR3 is CAWSRLTYTGELFF. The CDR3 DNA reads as TGTGCCTGGAGTCGACTAACATACACCGGGGAGCTGTTTTTT.

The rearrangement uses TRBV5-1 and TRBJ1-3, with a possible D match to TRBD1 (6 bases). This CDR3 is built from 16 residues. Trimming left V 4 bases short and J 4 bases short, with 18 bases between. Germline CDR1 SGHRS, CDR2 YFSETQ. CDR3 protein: CASSPYRVFSGNTIYF. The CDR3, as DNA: TGCGCCAGCAGCCCATACAGGGTTTTTTCAGGAAACACCATATATTTT.

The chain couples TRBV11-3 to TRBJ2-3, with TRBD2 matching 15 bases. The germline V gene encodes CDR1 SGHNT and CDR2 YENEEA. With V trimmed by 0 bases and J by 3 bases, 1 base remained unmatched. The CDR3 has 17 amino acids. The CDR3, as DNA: TGTGCCAGCAGCTTAGAAGGGACTAGCGGGAGGACAGATACGCAGTATTTT. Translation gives CASSLEGTSGRTDTQYF.

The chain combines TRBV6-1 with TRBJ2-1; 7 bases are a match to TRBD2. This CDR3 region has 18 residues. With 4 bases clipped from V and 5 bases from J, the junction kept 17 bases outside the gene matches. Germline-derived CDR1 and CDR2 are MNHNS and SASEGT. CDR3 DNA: TGTGCCAGCAGTGCCCGTTTCGAGGAGCGGGAAGTGGACAATGAGCAGTTCTTC. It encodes CASSARFEEREVDNEQFF.

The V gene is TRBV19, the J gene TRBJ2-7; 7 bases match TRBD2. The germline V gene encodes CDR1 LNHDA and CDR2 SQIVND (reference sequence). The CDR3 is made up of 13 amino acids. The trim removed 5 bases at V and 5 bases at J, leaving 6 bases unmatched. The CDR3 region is CASSPRGGDEQYF. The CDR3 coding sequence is TGTGCCAGTAGTCCCCGCGGGGGAGACGAGCAGTACTTC.

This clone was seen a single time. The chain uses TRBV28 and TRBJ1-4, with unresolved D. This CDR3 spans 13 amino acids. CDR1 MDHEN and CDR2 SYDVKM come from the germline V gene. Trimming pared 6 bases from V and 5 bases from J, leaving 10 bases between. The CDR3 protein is CASSLRGNEKLFF. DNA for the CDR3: TGTGCCAGCAGCCTTCGCGGGAATGAAAAACTGTTTTTT.

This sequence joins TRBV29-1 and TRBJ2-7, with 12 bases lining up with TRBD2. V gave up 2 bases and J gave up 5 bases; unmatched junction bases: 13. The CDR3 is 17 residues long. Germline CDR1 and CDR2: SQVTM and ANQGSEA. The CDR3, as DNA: TGCAGCGTTGAACTCCGGACTAGCGGGAACCGTGGCCACGAGCAGTACTTC. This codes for CSVELRTSGNRGHEQYF.

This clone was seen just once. The chain's CDR3 is CATSRDLTNEQFF. The CDR3 nucleotides read TGTGCCACCAGCAGAGACCTAACCAATGAGCAGTTCTTC. The chain recombines TRBV15 with TRBJ2-1; D is unclear. This CDR3 is built from 13 residues. Germline-derived CDR1 and CDR2 are LNHNV and YYDKDF (reference sequence). The germline V and J ends were trimmed by 0 bases and 6 bases, with 6 bases remaining between them.

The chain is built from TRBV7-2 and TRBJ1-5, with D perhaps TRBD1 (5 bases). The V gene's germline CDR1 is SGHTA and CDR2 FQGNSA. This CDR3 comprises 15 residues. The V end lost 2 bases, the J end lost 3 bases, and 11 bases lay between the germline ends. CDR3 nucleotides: TGTGCCAGCAGCTTAAACGGGGGGAACAATCAGCCCCAGCATTTT. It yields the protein CASSLNGGNNQPQHF.

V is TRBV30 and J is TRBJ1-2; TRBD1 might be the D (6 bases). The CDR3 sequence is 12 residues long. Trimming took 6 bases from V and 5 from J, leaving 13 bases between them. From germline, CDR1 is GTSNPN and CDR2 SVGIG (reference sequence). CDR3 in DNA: TGTGCCTGCACCGACAGGCCTTATGGCTACACCTTC. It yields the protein CACTDRPYGYTF. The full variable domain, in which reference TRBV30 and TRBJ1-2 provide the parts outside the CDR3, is SQTIHQWPATLVQPVGSPLSLECTVEGTSNPNLYWYRQAAGRGLQLLFYSVGIGQISSEVPQNLSASRPQDRQFILSSKKLLLSDSGFYLCACTDRPYGYTFGSGTRLTVV.

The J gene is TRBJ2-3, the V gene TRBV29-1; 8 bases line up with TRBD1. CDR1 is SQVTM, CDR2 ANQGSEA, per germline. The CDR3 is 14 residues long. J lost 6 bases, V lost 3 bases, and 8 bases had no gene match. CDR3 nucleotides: TGCAGCGTTGAGGTAACAGGGGGTTCGGATACGCAGTATTTT. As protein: CSVEVTGGSDTQYF.